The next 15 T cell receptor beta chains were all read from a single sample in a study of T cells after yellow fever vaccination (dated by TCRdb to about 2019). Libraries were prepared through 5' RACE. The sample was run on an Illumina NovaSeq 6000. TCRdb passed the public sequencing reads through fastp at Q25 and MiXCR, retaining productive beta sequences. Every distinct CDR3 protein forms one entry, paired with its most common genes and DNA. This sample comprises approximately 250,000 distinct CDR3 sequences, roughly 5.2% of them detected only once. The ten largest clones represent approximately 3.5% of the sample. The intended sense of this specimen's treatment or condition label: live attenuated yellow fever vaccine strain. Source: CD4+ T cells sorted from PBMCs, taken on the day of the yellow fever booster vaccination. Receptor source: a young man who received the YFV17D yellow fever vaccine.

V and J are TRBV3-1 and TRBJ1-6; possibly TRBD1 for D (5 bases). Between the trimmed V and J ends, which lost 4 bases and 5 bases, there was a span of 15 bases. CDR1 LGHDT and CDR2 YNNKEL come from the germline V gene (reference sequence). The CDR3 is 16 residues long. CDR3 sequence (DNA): TGTGCCAGCAGCCCTCTGCACCAGGGTAATAATTCACCCCTCCACTTT. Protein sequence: CASSPLHQGNNSPLHF.

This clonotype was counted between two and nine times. CDR3 protein: CSARAPAGIDEQFF. The CDR3, as DNA: TGCAGTGCTAGAGCTCCAGCGGGTATTGATGAGCAGTTCTTC. The genes are TRBV20-1 and TRBJ2-1, with D maybe TRBD2 (6 bases). V shed 1 base and J shed 8 bases, with 15 bases lying between them. The CDR3 loop spans 14 amino acids. CDR1 DFQATT and CDR2 SNEGSKA come from the germline V gene (reference sequence).

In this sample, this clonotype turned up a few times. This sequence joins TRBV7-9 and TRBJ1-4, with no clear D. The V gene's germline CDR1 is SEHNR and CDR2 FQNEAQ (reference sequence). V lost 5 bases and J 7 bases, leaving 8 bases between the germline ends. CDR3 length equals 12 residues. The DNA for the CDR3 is TGTGCCAGCAGCAAGATGAGTGAAAAACTGTTTTTT. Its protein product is CASSKMSEKLFF.

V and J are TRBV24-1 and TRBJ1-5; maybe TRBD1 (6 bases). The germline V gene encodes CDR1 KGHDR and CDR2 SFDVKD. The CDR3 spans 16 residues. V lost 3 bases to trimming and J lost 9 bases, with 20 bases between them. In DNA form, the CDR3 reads TGTGCCACCAGTGATGCTCTACAGGGCTCGGAGCGGCCCCAGCATTTT. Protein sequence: CATSDALQGSERPQHF.

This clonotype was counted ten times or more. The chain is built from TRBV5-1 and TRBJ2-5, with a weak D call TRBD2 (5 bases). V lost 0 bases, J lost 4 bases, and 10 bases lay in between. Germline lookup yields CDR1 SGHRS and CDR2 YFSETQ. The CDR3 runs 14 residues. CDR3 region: CASSLALVRETQYF. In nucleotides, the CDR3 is TGCGCCAGCAGCTTGGCACTAGTGCGAGAGACCCAGTACTTC.

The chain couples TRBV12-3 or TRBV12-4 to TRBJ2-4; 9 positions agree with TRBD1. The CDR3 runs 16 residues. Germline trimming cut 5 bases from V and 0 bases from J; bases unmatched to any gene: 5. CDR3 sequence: CASSDRDRVAKNIQYF. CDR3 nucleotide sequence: TGTGCCAGCAGTGACCGGGACAGGGTAGCCAAAAACATTCAGTACTTC.

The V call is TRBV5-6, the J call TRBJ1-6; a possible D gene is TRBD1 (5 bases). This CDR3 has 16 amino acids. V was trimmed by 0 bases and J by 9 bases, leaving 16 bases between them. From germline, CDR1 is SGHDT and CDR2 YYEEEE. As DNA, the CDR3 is TGTGCCAGCAGCTTGGAACACCGGGACGCTGTTTCACCCCTCCACTTT. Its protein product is CASSLEHRDAVSPLHF.

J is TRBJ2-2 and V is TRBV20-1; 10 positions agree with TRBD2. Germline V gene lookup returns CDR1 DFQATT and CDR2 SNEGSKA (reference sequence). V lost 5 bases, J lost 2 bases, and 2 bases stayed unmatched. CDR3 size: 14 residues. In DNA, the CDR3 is TGCAGTGCTTCTAGCGGGGGAAACACCGGGGAGCTGTTTTTT. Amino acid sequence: CSASSGGNTGELFF.

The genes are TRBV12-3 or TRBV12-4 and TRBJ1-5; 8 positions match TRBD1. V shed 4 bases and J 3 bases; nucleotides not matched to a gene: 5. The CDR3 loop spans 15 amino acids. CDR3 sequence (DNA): TGTGCCAGCAGTTCATCTCAGGGGGCCAATCAGCCCCAGCATTTT. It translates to CASSSSQGANQPQHF.

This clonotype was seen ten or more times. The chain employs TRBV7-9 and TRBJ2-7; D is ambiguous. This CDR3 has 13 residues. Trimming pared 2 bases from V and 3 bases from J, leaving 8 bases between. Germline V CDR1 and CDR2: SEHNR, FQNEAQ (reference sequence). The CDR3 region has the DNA TGTGCCAGCAGCTTACTCACAGACTACGAGCAGTACGTC. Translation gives CASSLLTDYEQYV.

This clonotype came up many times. CDR3 in DNA: TGCGCCAGCAGCCCTGGACAGGGCGGCAATCAGCCCCAGCATTTT. Its protein is CASSPGQGGNQPQHF. V gene TRBV5-1 combines with J gene TRBJ1-5; 8 bases agree with TRBD1. The V gene's germline CDR1 is SGHRS and CDR2 YFSETQ. This CDR3 comprises 15 residues. V was pared by 4 bases and J by 2 bases, with 5 bases of the junction left unmatched.

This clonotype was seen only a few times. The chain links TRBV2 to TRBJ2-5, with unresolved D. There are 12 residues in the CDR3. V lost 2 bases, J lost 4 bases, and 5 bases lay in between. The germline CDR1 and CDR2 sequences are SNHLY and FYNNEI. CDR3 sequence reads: CASSELVETQYF. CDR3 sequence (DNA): TGTGCCAGCAGTGAATTGGTAGAGACCCAGTACTTC.

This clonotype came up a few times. This CDR3 is CASSLVIGGEGYGYTF. CDR3 sequence (DNA): TGCGCCAGCAGCTTGGTTATTGGAGGGGAAGGCTATGGCTACACCTTC. This chain links TRBV5-1 with TRBJ1-2; the D gene is possibly TRBD1 (5 bases). Germline V gene data show CDR1 as SGHRS and CDR2 as YFSETQ. Trimming took off 0 bases at V and 4 bases at J, with 16 bases between the two ends. The CDR3 is made up of 16 amino acids.

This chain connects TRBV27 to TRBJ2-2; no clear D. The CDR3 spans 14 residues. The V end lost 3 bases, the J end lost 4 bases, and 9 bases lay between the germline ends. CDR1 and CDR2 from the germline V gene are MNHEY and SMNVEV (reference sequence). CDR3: CASSFTSGTGELFF. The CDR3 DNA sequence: TGTGCCAGCAGTTTCACCAGTGGCACCGGGGAGCTGTTTTTT.

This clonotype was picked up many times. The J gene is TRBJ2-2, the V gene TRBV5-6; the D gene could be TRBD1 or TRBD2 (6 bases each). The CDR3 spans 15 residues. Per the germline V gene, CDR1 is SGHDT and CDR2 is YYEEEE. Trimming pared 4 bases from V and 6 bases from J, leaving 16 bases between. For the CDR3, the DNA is TGTGCCAGCAGCCGGAGGGGGGCGGAGCCCGGGGAGCTGTTTTTT. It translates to CASSRRGAEPGELFF. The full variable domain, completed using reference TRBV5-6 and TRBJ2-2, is DAGVTQSPTHLIKTRGQQVTLRCSPKSGHDTVSWYQQALGQGPQFIFQYYEEEERQRGNFPDRFSGHQFPNYSSELNVNALLLGDSALYLCASSRRGAEPGELFFGEGSRLTVL.